The 15 T cell receptor beta chains below were found in one sample sequenced in a study of T cell repertoires in cytomegalovirus infection. TCRdb analysed the reads with MiXCR anew, one entry per CDR3 protein. Of 360,000 or so distinct CDR3 sequences listed, just under 35% are singletons. No cognate antigen is known for these TCRs. The source material was cultured PBMCs, sampled from culture after CMV antigen stimulation. The receptor source for this set is a human donor in good health (CMV status not recorded). Some clones in this sample may be carry-over from other donors' samples.

In its sample, this clonotype was seen a few times. V is TRBV7-8 and J is TRBJ2-2; no clear D gene. V was cut by 1 base and J by 4 bases, with 10 bases left in between. The germline V gene encodes CDR1 SGHVS and CDR2 FQNEAQ. The CDR3 has 15 amino acids. The CDR3 loop is CASSLEQQITGELFF. In DNA form, the CDR3 reads TGTGCCAGCAGCTTAGAACAACAAATCACCGGGGAGCTGTTTTTT. Complete variable domain (other parts from reference TRBV7-8 and TRBJ2-2): GAGVSQSPRYKVAKRGQDVALRCDPISGHVSLFWYQQALGQGPEFLTYFQNEAQLDKSGLPSDRFFAERPEGSVSTLKIQRTQQEDSAVYLCASSLEQQITGELFFGEGSRLTVL.

At least ten counts were recorded for this clonotype. This chain uses TRBV7-2 with TRBJ2-1; TRBD2 matches 8 bases. Trimming cost V 5 bases and J 8 bases; bases outside gene matches: 8. This CDR3 spans 14 amino acids. The germline V gene has CDR1 SGHTA and CDR2 FQGNSA. DNA of the CDR3: TGTGCCAGCAGCCAGTGGGTACTAGCGGATGAGCAGTTCTTC. Its translation: CASSQWVLADEQFF.

V usage is TRBV5-5 and J usage is TRBJ2-7; D is unclear. CDR3 length equals 16 residues. Per the germline V gene, CDR1 is SGHKS and CDR2 is YYEKEE (reference sequence). Trimming took 0 bases from V and 0 from J, leaving 13 bases between them. In nucleotides, the CDR3 is TGTGCCAGCAGCTTGGCCTTCGCGATGCTCTCCTACGAGCAGTACTTC. Translated, it gives CASSLAFAMLSYEQYF. The complete variable domain, with remaining parts taken from reference TRBV5-5 and TRBJ2-7, reads DAGVTQSPTHLIKTRGQQVTLRCSPISGHKSVSWYQQVLGQGPQFIFQYYEKEERGRGNFPDRFSARQFPNYSSELNVNALLLGDSALYLCASSLAFAMLSYEQYFGPGTRLTVT.

This clonotype was counted ten times or more. V gene TRBV7-2 combines with J gene TRBJ1-1; D perhaps matches TRBD1 (6 bases). V was cut by 4 bases and J by 0 bases, with 15 bases left in between. The germline CDR1 and CDR2 sequences are SGHTA and FQGNSA. The CDR3 runs 16 residues. CDR3 protein: CASSSTGRALNTEAFF. The CDR3 nucleotides read TGTGCCAGCAGCTCTACAGGGAGAGCTTTGAACACTGAAGCTTTCTTT.

This clonotype was detected a few times. This rearrangement joins TRBV7-6 to TRBJ2-7; D gene uncertain. CDR1 and CDR2 from the germline V gene are SGHVS and FNYEAQ. V lost 5 bases and J 6 bases, leaving 8 bases between the germline ends. The CDR3 extends over 11 amino acids. Here the CDR3 DNA reads TGTGCCAGCAGCCGACCGGGCGAGCAGTACTTC. Translated: CASSRPGEQYF.

This clonotype was recorded at least ten times. The gene calls are TRBV7-6 and TRBJ2-5, with D possibly matching TRBD2 (5 bases). Trimming shortened V by 5 bases and J by 4 bases, and 8 bases separated the two germline ends. From germline, CDR1 is SGHVS and CDR2 FNYEAQ. There are 12 residues in the CDR3. CDR3 sequence: CASSRGGETQYF. Written as DNA, the CDR3 is TGTGCCAGCAGCCGGGGTGGAGAGACCCAGTACTTC.

For this clonotype: Without the conserved terminal phenylalanine or tryptophan, this CDR3 likely stems from a read error. V gene TRBV5-1 combines with J gene TRBJ2-1; a weak D match, TRBD2 (6 bases). The CDR3 is 16 residues long. Germline lookup yields CDR1 SGHRS and CDR2 YFSETQ. Trimming took off 1 base at V and 0 bases at J, with 11 bases between the two ends. The CDR3 DNA sequence: TGCGCCAGCAGCTTGCCACGGGAGTCCTCCTACAATGAGCAGTTCTTA. It yields the protein CASSLPRESSYNEQFL.

The V gene is TRBV12-3 or TRBV12-4, the J gene TRBJ2-2, with D possibly matching TRBD1 (5 bases). The CDR3 sequence is 14 residues long. Trimming shortened V by 5 bases and J by 5 bases, and 12 bases separated the two germline ends. The CDR3 reads CASSRQRQTGELFF. CDR3 sequence (DNA): TGTGCCAGCAGTCGACAGCGACAGACCGGGGAGCTGTTTTTT.

The CDR3 protein is CASSELVGVGANEQFF. In DNA, the CDR3 is TGTGCCAGCAGCGAGCTCGTCGGGGTGGGCGCCAATGAGCAGTTCTTC. The J gene is TRBJ2-1, the V gene TRBV6-4; D possibly corresponds to TRBD2 (5 bases). V shed 6 bases and J shed 6 bases, with 21 bases lying between them. The CDR3 is 16 amino acids. Germline lookup yields CDR1 MRHNA and CDR2 SNTAGT.

The rearrangement links TRBV18 to TRBJ1-6; D gene uncertain. V lost 6 bases and J lost 1, with 10 bases in between. The germline gives CDR1 KGHSH, CDR2 LQKENI. The CDR3 extends over 15 amino acids. The CDR3 coding sequence is TGTGCCAGCTCCCTGATCGAATCCTATAATTCACCCCTCCACTTT. This gives the protein CASSLIESYNSPLHF.

The rearrangement uses TRBV11-2 and TRBJ2-7; D unresolved. The V gene's germline CDR1 is SGHAT and CDR2 FQNNGV. There are 15 residues in the CDR3. The V end lost 0 bases, the J end lost 1 base, and 10 bases lay between the germline ends. As DNA, the CDR3 is TGTGCCAGCAGCTTAGACAGTAAGATGTCCTACGAGCAGTACGTC. This gives the protein CASSLDSKMSYEQYV.

This clonotype turned up a few times. This sequence joins TRBV28 and TRBJ1-1; possible D gene TRBD1, 6 bases. The CDR3 is made up of 17 amino acids. V lost 2 bases to trimming and J lost 0 bases, with 16 bases between them. Germline V gene data show CDR1 as MDHEN and CDR2 as SYDVKM. The CDR3 DNA is TGTGCCAGCAGTTTAATTGGGGGGCGCGACCTGAACACTGAAGCTTTCTTT. Translation gives CASSLIGGRDLNTEAFF. Full variable domain (missing parts from reference TRBV28 and TRBJ1-1): DVKVTQSSRYLVKRTGEKVFLECVQDMDHENMFWYRQDPGLGLRLIYFSYDVKMKEKGDIPEGYSVSREKKERFSLILESASTNQTSMYLCASSLIGGRDLNTEAFFGQGTRLTVV.

This clonotype was seen more than once but under ten times. The gene calls are TRBV14 and TRBJ2-5; D possibly uses TRBD1 or TRBD2 (5 bases each). This CDR3 is built from 14 residues. From germline, CDR1 is SGHDN and CDR2 FVKESK. Trimming removed 4 bases from V and 9 bases from J, with 18 bases in between. CDR3 in amino acids: CASSPVGILGAQYF. The CDR3 DNA sequence: TGTGCCAGCAGCCCTGTCGGGATCCTAGGGGCCCAGTACTTC.

The table lists this clonotype with a count of one. This chain's CDR3 is CASSFVDSQETQYF. The CDR3 DNA reads TGTGCCAGCAGTTTTGTCGACAGTCAAGAGACCCAGTACTTC. The chain employs TRBV6-1 and TRBJ2-5; TRBD1 is a possible D gene (5 bases). The V gene lost 5 bases and the J gene lost 2 bases, with 12 bases spanning the gap. CDR1 is MNHNS, CDR2 SASEGT, per germline. CDR3 size: 14 residues.

In its sample, this clonotype was seen a few times. This sequence joins TRBV29-1 and TRBJ2-3, with unresolved D. The V gene lost 4 bases and the J gene lost 4 bases, with 6 bases spanning the gap. The germline gives CDR1 SQVTM, CDR2 ANQGSEA. This CDR3 has 11 residues. CDR3 region: CSVVGADTQYF. The CDR3 coding sequence is TGCAGCGTTGTGGGCGCAGATACGCAGTATTTT.